The source of this T cell receptor beta chain is a study of T cell responses to AZD1222 COVID-19 vaccine. Study findings and constraints: Spike-specific TCRs gained breadth and depth after people received two AZD1222 doses. Along spike, vaccine-associated CD4 TCRs were found throughout, with dominance at 160-218 and 743-854.

With respect to this clone: The antigen remains undetermined.

The germline gives CDR1 SGHNT, CDR2 YENEEA. The J segment lost 3 bases and the V segment lost 5 bases, leaving 2 bases of the junction unmatched. CDR3 length: 15 residues. Using immunoSEQ multiplex PCR, the repertoire was profiled, and TCRdb retains in-frame clones only, with some absent. The profile shows 200,000 or so clones, 80% to 95% of them singletons. The receptor's source is an adult who received the AZD1222 COVID-19 vaccine. The chain links TRBV11-3 to TRBJ2-2, with TRBD1 matching 11 bases. Material: peripheral blood, obtained 28 days after the second AZD1222 dose. The DNA for the CDR3 is TGTGCCAGCAGCGAGGGACAGGGGGACACCGGGGAGCTGTTTTTT. Protein sequence: CASSEGQGDTGELFF.